The present T cell receptor beta chain was sequenced within a study of OX40 agonist ivuxolimab in advanced cancers. Looking at the study overall: Participants averaged 60 years of age (range about 23 to 80) and were roughly 80% male.

Study-wide results and limits: Relative to CD4+ cells, CD8+ T cells on average had more expanded clones.

Note on this clone: Its antigen is currently unknown.

The germline V gene has CDR1 SNHLY and CDR2 FYNNEI. Trimming took 6 bases from V and 0 from J; bases not matched to a gene: 8. The CDR3 covers 16 residues. Libraries were prepared by immunoSEQ multiplex PCR; TCRdb keeps only in-frame clonotypes and omits some of them. The data hold 95,000 to 150,000 clones, with roughly 95% observed a single time. V is TRBV2 and J is TRBJ1-5, with 7 nucleotides matching TRBD1. This clonotype was obtained from an adult with an advanced solid tumor such as melanoma, head and neck, liver or kidney cancer. The sample in question was CD4+ or CD8+ T cells sorted from blood, obtained in a trial of the OX40 agonist ivuxolimab. DNA of the CDR3: TGTGCCAGCAGCCTCTTGACAGGGAATAGCAATCAGCCCCAGCATTTT. Its protein product is CASSLLTGNSNQPQHF.